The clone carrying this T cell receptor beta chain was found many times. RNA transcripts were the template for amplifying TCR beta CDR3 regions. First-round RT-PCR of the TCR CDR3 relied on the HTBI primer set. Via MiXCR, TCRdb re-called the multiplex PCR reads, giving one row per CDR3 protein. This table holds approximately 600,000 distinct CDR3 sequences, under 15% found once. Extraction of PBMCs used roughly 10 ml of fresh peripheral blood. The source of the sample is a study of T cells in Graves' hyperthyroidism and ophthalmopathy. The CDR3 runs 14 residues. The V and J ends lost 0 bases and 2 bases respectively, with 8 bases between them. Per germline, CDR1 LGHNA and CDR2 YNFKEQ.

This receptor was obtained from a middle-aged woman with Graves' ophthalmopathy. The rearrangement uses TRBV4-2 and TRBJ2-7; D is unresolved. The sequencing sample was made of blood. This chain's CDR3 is CASSQEQETYEQYF. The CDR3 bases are TGTGCCAGCAGCCAAGAACAAGAAACCTACGAGCAGTACTTC.